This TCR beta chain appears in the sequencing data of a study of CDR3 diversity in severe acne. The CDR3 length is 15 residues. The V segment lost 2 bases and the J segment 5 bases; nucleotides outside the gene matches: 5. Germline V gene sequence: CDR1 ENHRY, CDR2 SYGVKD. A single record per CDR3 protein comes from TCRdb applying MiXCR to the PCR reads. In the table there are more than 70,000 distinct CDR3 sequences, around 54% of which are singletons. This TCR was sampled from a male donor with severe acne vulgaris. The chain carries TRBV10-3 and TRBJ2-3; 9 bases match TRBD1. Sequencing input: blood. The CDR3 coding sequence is TGTGCCATCAGTGAGAGGACAGGGGTGGAAGATACGCAGTATTTT. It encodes CAISERTGVEDTQYF.